These 2 T cell receptor beta chains came from one sample sequenced in a study of patients and donors after allogeneic stem cell transplantation. MiXCR was run by TCRdb on the RT-PCR reads, yielding one entry per CDR3 protein. The data contain roughly 940,000 distinct CDR3 sequences, about a sixth of them seen just once; the ten biggest clones take up around 6%. The material sequenced was blood, either unsorted or a sorted T cell fraction (not recorded which). Receptor source: a human donor who was either an allogeneic HSCT recipient or a stem cell or donor lymphocyte infusion donor (not recorded which). It is not recorded whose cells these are; they may come from a transplant donor.

This clonotype was seen a few times. This rearrangement joins TRBV4-3 to TRBJ2-5, with TRBD2 matching 12 bases. Per the germline V gene, CDR1 is LGHNA and CDR2 is YSLEER. With 3 bases clipped from V and 5 bases from J, the junction kept 10 bases outside the gene matches. This CDR3 contains 17 residues. The chain's CDR3 is CASSHTGTSGFGETQYF. CDR3 DNA: TGCGCCAGCAGCCACACCGGGACTAGCGGGTTTGGGGAGACCCAGTACTTC.

As DNA, the CDR3 is TGTGCCAGCACAAAACAGGGCTCGAACACCGGGGAGCTGTTTTTT. Translated: CASTKQGSNTGELFF. The chain employs TRBV5-6 and TRBJ2-2, with D possibly being TRBD1 (6 bases). Germline V lookup: CDR1 SGHDT, CDR2 YYEEEE. Trimming stripped 6 bases from V and 0 bases from J, with 12 bases between. This CDR3 is 15 amino acids long.